The present T cell receptor (beta chain) was sequenced within a study of shared T cell receptors in the human thymus. Measured with immunoSEQ multiplex PCR; TCRdb has only the in-frame clones, and not every one. The table shows hundreds of thousands of clones, with around 89% occurring only once. This clone was found once. These records were also assigned to another study, of human thymus T cells. That source adds: Immunologically healthy infants in Finland undergoing congenital heart defect surgery were the donors. Thymus pieces cut out during corrective heart surgery were the tissue that was used. Blood and thymic repertoires both appeared biased in V and J gene usage. As related research reported, thymic repertoires overlapped highly among unrelated individuals.

This TCR derives from a boy under two years old with a congenital heart defect. The sequenced sample was thymocytes.

The CDR3 nucleotides read TGTGCCAGCTACTTCCCGAGCGGGAGAAGCGACAATGAGCAGTTCTTC. It yields the protein CASYFPSGRSDNEQFF. The J gene is TRBJ2-1, the V gene TRBV5-6, with TRBD2 matching 8 bases. The CDR3 is 16 amino acids. With V trimmed by 7 bases and J by 5 bases, 14 bases remained unmatched. Germline CDR1 is SGHDT and CDR2 is YYEEEE. Full variable domain (remainder filled in from reference TRBV5-6 and TRBJ2-1): DAGVTQSPTHLIKTRGQQVTLRCSPKSGHDTVSWYQQALGQGPQFIFQYYEEEERQRGNFPDRFSGHQFPNYSSELNVNALLLGDSALYLCASYFPSGRSDNEQFFGPGTRLTVL.